The 22 T cell receptor beta chains in this list originate from one sample, sequenced in a study of cytomegalovirus exposure and HLA in healthy donors. Primers: 60 Vbeta forward and 13 Jbeta reverse. Using immunoSEQ multiplex PCR, the repertoire was profiled, and TCRdb retains in-frame clones only, with some absent. In the table there are about 120,000 clones, around 76% of which are singletons. The sample consisted of PBMCs. These TCRs come from a man in his sixties in good health and CMV-seropositive.

This chain links TRBV19 with TRBJ1-4, with 9 nucleotides matching TRBD1. With 5 bases clipped from V and 4 bases from J, the junction kept 11 bases outside the gene matches. Germline V CDR1 and CDR2: LNHDA, SQIVND (reference sequence). The CDR3 contains 17 residues. This chain's CDR3 is CASSSSSQGAVNEKLFF. The CDR3 region has the DNA TGTGCCAGTAGTTCCTCCTCACAGGGGGCAGTTAATGAAAAACTGTTTTTT.

The rearrangement joins TRBV9 to TRBJ1-2; 7 bases agree with TRBD1. V was clipped by 4 bases and J by 4 bases; unmatched bases: 13. This CDR3 has 16 amino acids. Per the germline V gene, CDR1 is SGDLS and CDR2 is YYNGEE. The CDR3 sequence is CASSPRPTGMGYGYTF. The CDR3 DNA reads TGTGCCAGCAGCCCCCGCCCGACAGGGATGGGCTATGGCTACACCTTC.

For this clone: Other nucleotide sequences from this sample produce the same CDR3. This rearrangement joins TRBV5-1 to TRBJ1-1; D ambiguous. The V and J ends lost 3 bases and 0 bases respectively, with 9 bases between them. Germline assignment: CDR1 SGHRS and CDR2 YFSETQ. CDR3 size: 14 residues. This chain's CDR3 is CASSSSGMNTEAFF. In DNA, the CDR3 is TGCGCCAGCAGCTCATCGGGGATGAACACTGAAGCTTTCTTT. Variable domain in full (rest from reference TRBV5-1 and TRBJ1-1): KAGVTQTPRYLIKTRGQQVTLSCSPISGHRSVSWYQQTPGQGLQFLFEYFSETQRNKGNFPGRFSGRQFSNSRSEMNVSTLELGDSALYLCASSSSGMNTEAFFGQGTRLTVV.

The genes are TRBV5-4 and TRBJ2-3; 8 bases align to TRBD1. CDR1 is SGHNT and CDR2 is YYREEE in the germline V gene (reference sequence). Germline trimming cut 4 bases from V and 4 bases from J; bases unmatched to any gene: 14. The CDR3 extends over 17 amino acids. The CDR3 spells CASSPRDRPRRADTQYF. CDR3 sequence (DNA): TGTGCCAGCAGCCCCCGGGACAGGCCACGACGGGCAGATACGCAGTATTTT.

The V gene is TRBV5-1, the J gene TRBJ1-2; 9 positions match TRBD1. The V gene's germline CDR1 is SGHRS and CDR2 YFSETQ. Germline trimming cut 4 bases from V and 4 bases from J; bases unmatched to any gene: 5. The CDR3 covers 14 residues. The DNA for the CDR3 is TGCGCCAGCAGCACCACAGGGGGCAGCTATGGCTACACCTTC. Its protein is CASSTTGGSYGYTF.

The genes are TRBV6-1 and TRBJ2-1, with D hard to call. Trimming pared 3 bases from V and 0 bases from J, leaving 9 bases between. Germline assignment: CDR1 MNHNS and CDR2 SASEGT. The CDR3 length is 15 residues. The CDR3 region is CASSDLAVSYNEQFF. CDR3 bases: TGTGCCAGCAGTGACTTGGCGGTCTCCTACAATGAGCAGTTCTTC.

This sequence joins TRBV15 and TRBJ1-2; TRBD1 might be the D (5 bases). V lost 0 bases and J 14 bases, leaving 16 bases between the germline ends. This CDR3 spans 13 amino acids. Germline V gene lookup returns CDR1 LNHNV and CDR2 YYDKDF (reference sequence). The DNA for the CDR3 is TGTGCCACCAGCAGAGACCCGGACATGTTGTGGACCTTC. This translates into CATSRDPDMLWTF.

The chain uses TRBV6-1 and TRBJ2-7, with D maybe TRBD1 (6 bases). Looked up from germline, CDR1 is MNHNS and CDR2 is SASEGT. Deletions cut 7 bases from V and 2 bases from J, with 12 bases between. This CDR3 contains 13 residues. CDR3 sequence (DNA): TGTGCCAGCACCCTGGGGGACACCTACGAGCAGTACTTC. Its translation: CASTLGDTYEQYF.

V and J are TRBV28 and TRBJ1-1; D not resolved. The V end lost 2 bases, the J end lost 7 bases, and 8 bases lay between the germline ends. This CDR3 has 12 residues. Germline CDR1 is MDHEN and CDR2 is SYDVKM. CDR3 sequence (DNA): TGTGCCAGCAGTTTAATGAGCCTTGAAGCTTTCTTT. Translating gives CASSLMSLEAFF.

This clone has just a few counts. This chain connects TRBV7-2 to TRBJ2-5; the D gene is possibly TRBD2 (6 bases). The V end lost 5 bases, the J end lost 1 base, and 8 bases lay between the germline ends. Germline CDR1 reads SGHTA; CDR2 reads FQGNSA. CDR3 length equals 13 residues. CDR3 in DNA: TGTGCCAGCAGCCGGGGGTCCCAAGAGACCCAGTACTTC. Protein sequence: CASSRGSQETQYF.

On this clone: Germline is not matched at one junction end, which may reflect a read error. CDR3 loop: CVSSLMSGGEPGYGYTF. In nucleotides, the CDR3 is TGTGTCAGCAGCTTAATGTCAGGGGGAGAACCGGGCTATGGCTACACCTTC. The chain uses TRBV7-3 and TRBJ1-2; 7 bases are shared with TRBD1. CDR1 and CDR2 from the germline V gene are SGHTA and FQGTGA. The length of the CDR3 is 17 residues.

This chain connects TRBV29-1 to TRBJ1-5; TRBD1 might be the D (5 bases). Germline V lookup: CDR1 SQVTM, CDR2 ANQGSEA. The CDR3 totals 13 residues. Trimming stripped 3 bases from V and 4 bases from J, with 10 bases between. CDR3 bases: TGCAGCGTTGATGGGGGGAGGAATCAGCCCCAGCATTTT. As protein: CSVDGGRNQPQHF.

The chain couples TRBV7-8 to TRBJ2-5, with D hard to call. Germline V lookup: CDR1 SGHVS, CDR2 FQNEAQ. Trimming removed 3 bases from V and 2 bases from J, with 4 bases in between. There are 12 residues in the CDR3. CDR3 region: CASSFGQETQYF. The CDR3 region has the DNA TGTGCCAGCAGCTTCGGGCAAGAGACCCAGTACTTC.

This clone came up a few times. The V and J genes are TRBV5-1 and TRBJ2-2; 8 bases are shared with TRBD1. Germline CDR1 is SGHRS and CDR2 is YFSETQ. J lost 2 bases, V lost 7 bases, and 1 base had no gene match. The CDR3 has 13 amino acids. This CDR3 reads CASGQGNTGELFF. For the CDR3, the DNA is TGCGCCAGCGGACAGGGTAACACCGGGGAGCTGTTTTTT.

This clone was counted a few times. The rearrangement links TRBV6-6 to TRBJ1-1; TRBD1 matches at 8 bases. Germline V gene data show CDR1 as MNHNY and CDR2 as SVGAGI (reference sequence). Germline trimming cut 3 bases from V and 6 bases from J; bases unmatched to any gene: 12. There are 16 residues in the CDR3. The CDR3 is CASSYPPGQGAAEAFF. CDR3 nucleotides: TGTGCCAGCAGTTATCCCCCCGGACAGGGTGCTGCTGAAGCTTTCTTT.

J is TRBJ1-3 and V is TRBV9; D is perhaps TRBD1 (5 bases). Deletions cut 1 base from V and 2 bases from J, with 10 bases between. This CDR3 is built from 15 residues. CDR1 SGDLS and CDR2 YYNGEE come from the germline V gene. CDR3 nucleotides: TGTGCCAGCAGCGTACAGGGAAACGCTGGAAACACCATATATTTT. Amino acids: CASSVQGNAGNTIYF.

This chain links TRBV4-1 with TRBJ1-6, with 7 nucleotides matching TRBD1. V lost 5 bases, J lost 9 bases, and 16 bases stayed unmatched. The CDR3 contains 17 residues. Germline V lookup: CDR1 MGHRA, CDR2 YSYEKL. CDR3 loop: CASSRAKAGQEGSPLHF. Written as DNA, the CDR3 is TGCGCCAGCAGCAGAGCCAAGGCCGGACAGGAGGGTTCACCCCTCCACTTT.

The table lists this clone with a few counts. The V call is TRBV6-1, the J call TRBJ1-1; D remains unclear. V lost 1 base and J lost 5, with 14 bases in between. The CDR3 runs 15 residues. CDR1 and CDR2 (germline): MNHNS, SASEGT. CDR3 sequence: CASSEDLSVWTEAFF. In DNA, the CDR3 is TGTGCCAGCAGTGAAGACCTCTCGGTTTGGACTGAAGCTTTCTTT.

CDR3 nucleotide sequence: TGTGCCAGCAGTGCTTGGCTGATCACTGAAGCTTTCTTT. It translates to CASSAWLITEAFF. This chain uses TRBV2 with TRBJ1-1; D uncertain. Germline CDR1 is SNHLY and CDR2 is FYNNEI. CDR3 length: 13 residues. Trimming removed 4 bases from V and 4 bases from J, with 10 bases in between.

CDR3 loop: CASSIDKNQPQHF. The CDR3 nucleotides are TGTGCCAGTAGTATCGACAAGAATCAGCCCCAGCATTTT. V gene TRBV19 combines with J gene TRBJ1-5; D uncertain. The V gene lost 3 bases and the J gene lost 4 bases, with 7 bases spanning the gap. The germline V gene has CDR1 LNHDA and CDR2 SQIVND (reference sequence). The length of the CDR3 is 13 residues.

The chain couples TRBV30 to TRBJ2-3; D possibly corresponds to TRBD1 (5 bases). This CDR3 has 13 residues. Germline assignment: CDR1 GTSNPN and CDR2 SVGIG (reference sequence). V was trimmed by 4 bases and J by 4 bases, leaving 12 bases between them. The CDR3 nucleotides are TGTGCCTGGAAACTCCAGGGATCAGATACGCAGTATTTT. Encoded protein: CAWKLQGSDTQYF.

The genes are TRBV18 and TRBJ1-2, with 8 nucleotides matching TRBD1. This CDR3 spans 14 amino acids. J gave up 8 bases and V 3 bases, and 8 bases lay outside the gene matches. Germline-derived CDR1 and CDR2 are KGHSH and LQKENI. The CDR3 bases are TGTGCCAGCTCACCCATCGGACAGGGTGACGGCTACACCTTC. Amino acids: CASSPIGQGDGYTF.